Listed below are T cell receptor beta chains from one sample, sequenced in a study of graft-versus-host responses after intestinal transplantation. The method was immunoSEQ multiplex PCR; TCRdb's version includes in-frame clones alone and lacks a portion of them. The table lists about 94,000 clones, about 91% of them singletons. Which antigens these TCRs recognize remains unknown. The sample here was unstimulated CD8+ T cells sorted from spleen or lymph node cells, taken before intestinal transplant. The receptors shown here come from a human donor who received an intestinal transplant. Each CDR3 is given with its conserved first and last residue. Each record gives: clone size, J gene, V gene, D gene, CDR3 DNA, CDR3 protein. The D gene is left open where the match is weak. Expanded clones are given a class, and other clones once, few, many or no size at all.

>.|TRBJ2-7|TRBV19|TRBD1
TGTGCCAGTAGTATATTCTACAGGGGCGGAGGCGAGCAGTACTTC
CASSIFYRGGGEQYF
>.|TRBJ2-7|TRBV7-8|TRBD2
TGTGCCAGCAGCTCGGGGGAGGGATACTCCTACGAGCAGTACTTC
CASSSGEGYSYEQYF
>.|TRBJ2-3|TRBV13|TRBD1
TGTGCCAGCAGCTTCACAGGGGGCCTAGATACGCAGTATTTT
CASSFTGGLDTQYF
>.|TRBJ2-5|TRBV4-1|.
TGCGCCAGCAGCTCCACGGGTCAAGAGACCCAGTACTTC
CASSSTGQETQYF
>.|TRBJ2-3|TRBV4-3|TRBD2
TGCGCCAGCAGCCAAGATGCGGCTAGCGGGGTCACAGATACGCAGTATTTT
CASSQDAASGVTDTQYF
>.|TRBJ2-1|TRBV27|TRBD2
TGTGCCAGCAGTTTGTGGGCGGGAGGGCCCTACAATGAGCAGTTCTTC
CASSLWAGGPYNEQFF
>.|TRBJ2-5|TRBV6-5|TRBD2
TGTGCCAGCAGTTACTCCCGAGTAGCGGGAGAGACCCAGTACTTC
CASSYSRVAGETQYF
>.|TRBJ2-7|TRBV6-1|.
TGTGCCAGCAGTGCTAGATCACCCTACGAGCAGTACTTC
CASSARSPYEQYF
>.|TRBJ2-7|TRBV5-4|TRBD1
TGTGCCAGCAGCTTGGGGGACAGGGGTTACGAGCAGTACTTC
CASSLGDRGYEQYF
>.|TRBJ1-2|TRBV5-6|TRBD1
TGTGCCAGCAGCTATGGACAGGAGGATGGCTACACCTTC
CASSYGQEDGYTF
>.|TRBJ2-3|TRBV7-9|.
TGTGCCAGCAGCCCATTCGGAGCAGATACGCAGTATTTT
CASSPFGADTQYF
>once|TRBJ2-7|TRBV2|TRBD2
TGTGCCAGCTTGGGACTAGTTGACGACGAGCAGTACTTC
CASLGLVDDEQYF
>.|TRBJ2-3|TRBV10-3|.
TGTGCCATCAGTGGATCCGGGACTCTCACAGATACGCAGTATTTT
CAISGSGTLTDTQYF
>.|TRBJ1-3|TRBV9|.
TGTGCCAGCAGCGCCACAACAGGGCCTGGAAACACCATATATTTT
CASSATTGPGNTIYF
>.|TRBJ2-7|TRBV19|TRBD1
TGTGCCAGTAGTATTGACTCGACAGGGACCTCCTACGAGCAGTACTTC
CASSIDSTGTSYEQYF
>.|TRBJ1-1|TRBV4-1|.
TGCGCCAGCAGCCAATTCGGAGCGGACACTGAAGCTTTCTTT
CASSQFGADTEAFF
>.|TRBJ1-3|TRBV19|.
TGTGCCAGTCGGGAAGGAGGAAACACCATATATTTT
CASREGGNTIYF
>.|TRBJ2-1|TRBV18|TRBD1
TGTGCCAGCTCACCCGGGACAGGGGATGTCTGGGGCTACAATGAGCAGTTCTTC
CASSPGTGDVWGYNEQFF
>.|TRBJ2-5|TRBV4-1|.
TGCGCCAGCAGCCAGGCCACAGGGCCAGAGACCCAGTACTTC
CASSQATGPETQYF
>.|TRBJ1-1|TRBV10-3|.
TGTGCCACAGAGGTGGGAGGGGGTACTGAAGCTTTCTTT
CATEVGGGTEAFF
>.|TRBJ1-1|TRBV6-1|TRBD1
TGTGCCAGCTGGGACAGCCGAGAAGAGGACACTGAAGCTTTCTTT
CASWDSREEDTEAFF
>.|TRBJ1-5|TRBV7-9|.
TGTGCCAGCAGCTCAATAAACCGGGAGCTCTATCAGCCCCAGCATTTT
CASSSINRELYQPQHF
>.|TRBJ2-3|TRBV27|TRBD2
TGTGCCAGCAGCATCGGGGGGAGCACAGATACGCAGTATTTT
CASSIGGSTDTQYF
>.|TRBJ2-7|TRBV27|.
TGTGCCAGCAGTTTTGGCGGGACCTACGAGCAGTACTTC
CASSFGGTYEQYF
>.|TRBJ2-7|TRBV9|.
TGTGCCAGCAGCCCTAGCAGGGGGGCGGGCGAGCAGTACTTC
CASSPSRGAGEQYF
>.|TRBJ1-2|TRBV7-3|TRBD1
TGTGCCAGCAGCCCCCAGGGACAGTGGGACTATGGCTACACCTTC
CASSPQGQWDYGYTF
>.|TRBJ1-5|TRBV5-6|TRBD1
TGTGCCAGCAGCAATTTCGGACAGGGTTCCCCATATAGCAATCAGCCCCAGCATTTT
CASSNFGQGSPYSNQPQHF
>.|TRBJ2-5|TRBV6-6|TRBD2
TGTGCCAGCATTCCCGGACTAGCGGGGGCCCCAGAGACCCAGTACTTC
CASIPGLAGAPETQYF
>.|TRBJ2-5|TRBV13|.
TGTGCCAGCAGCTTAGTTGGCTTGGGAGTACACCCGACCCAAGAGACCCAGTACTTC
CASSLVGLGVHPTQETQYF
>.|TRBJ2-2|TRBV7-9|TRBD2
TGTGCCAGCACCGGGACTAGCGGGGACCACTCGAACACCGGGGAGCTGTTTTTT
CASTGTSGDHSNTGELFF
>.|TRBJ1-1|TRBV21-1|.
TGTGCCAGAGTACTCGCCCCTTTCTTGAACGCTGAAGCTTTCTTT
CARVLAPFLNAEAFF
>.|TRBJ2-1|TRBV30|.
TGTGCCTGGAGTCAAAGGGGGTACAATGAGCAGTTCTTC
CAWSQRGYNEQFF
>.|TRBJ2-7|TRBV2|TRBD1
TGTGCCAGCAGTGAACTAGGACAGGGGTCCTACGAGCAGTACTTC
CASSELGQGSYEQYF
>few|TRBJ2-7|TRBV4-1|TRBD1
TGCGCCAGCAGCAATGGACAGGGGGCTTACGAGCAGTACTTC
CASSNGQGAYEQYF
>few|TRBJ1-2|TRBV2|TRBD1
TGTGCCAGCAGACTAGACAGGGCTGGCTACACCTTC
CASRLDRAGYTF
>.|TRBJ1-4|TRBV10-2|.
TGCGCCAGCAGTGAGTGGGGGGGAGCTAATGAAAAACTGTTTTTT
CASSEWGGANEKLFF
>.|TRBJ1-1|TRBV15|.
TGTGCCACCAGCCCCAACGGGGAGAACACTGAAGCTTTCTTT
CATSPNGENTEAFF
>.|TRBJ1-5|TRBV28|TRBD1
TGTGCCAGGGATAGACAGGGTAAGGGCAATCAGCCCCAGCATTTT
CARDRQGKGNQPQHF
>once|TRBJ1-1|TRBV6-5|.
TGTGCCAGCAGAAGAAAGGGGTTGGACACTGAAGCTTTCTTT
CASRRKGLDTEAFF
>.|TRBJ2-1|TRBV4-1|TRBD2
TGCGCCAGCAGCCAAGAGATCTCAAGCGGGATCTACAATGAGCAGTTCTTC
CASSQEISSGIYNEQFF
>.|TRBJ2-3|TRBV5-4|TRBD2
TGTGCCAGCAGCTTGGACGGGAGGGGAGATACGCAGTATTTT
CASSLDGRGDTQYF
>.|TRBJ1-2|TRBV15|.
TGTGCCACCAGCCAGGGGTCTCTTGCGAACTATGGCTACACCTTC
CATSQGSLANYGYTF
>.|TRBJ2-7|TRBV19|TRBD1
TGTGCCAGTAGCAGGACAGGGAGCCTTTCCTACGAGCAGTACTTC
CASSRTGSLSYEQYF
>.|TRBJ2-4|TRBV5-5|.
TGTGCCAGCAGCTTGTTGACTTCTACACTAGCCAAAAACATTCAGTACTTC
CASSLLTSTLAKNIQYF
>.|TRBJ2-1|TRBV28|TRBD2
TGTGCCAGCACCACAACCCGAGGTTTAGCGGGAGGTCTGGATGAGCAGTTCTTC
CASTTTRGLAGGLDEQFF
>.|TRBJ2-2|TRBV5-6|.
TGTGCCAGCAGCCCCTCAATTAGGGGGGGTGATGTCGGGGAGCTGTTTTTT
CASSPSIRGGDVGELFF
>.|TRBJ2-7|TRBV5-1|.
TGCGCCAGCATGAAGCAATCCTACGAGCAGTACTTC
CASMKQSYEQYF
>.|TRBJ1-4|TRBV19|.
TGTGCCAGTAGTATCGTGTCGGCTAATGAAAAACTGTTTTTT
CASSIVSANEKLFF
>.|TRBJ2-7|TRBV4-2|TRBD1
TGTGCCAGCAGCCGAACAGGGGACCTATACGAGCAGTACTTC
CASSRTGDLYEQYF
>.|TRBJ1-1|TRBV27|.
TGTGCCAGCAGTTTAGGTGTGTCTATGAACACTGAAGCTTTCTTT
CASSLGVSMNTEAFF
>.|TRBJ2-1|TRBV9|TRBD1
TGTGCCAGCAGGGGGGACAGGGTGGACAATGAGCAGTTCTTC
CASRGDRVDNEQFF
>.|TRBJ1-5|TRBV6-1|.
TGTGCCAGCAGTGAAGCGGCAGGGTATAGCAATCAGCCCCAGCATTTT
CASSEAAGYSNQPQHF
>.|TRBJ1-1|TRBV2|.
TGTGCCAGCACTATGAACACTGAAGCTTTCTTT
CASTMNTEAFF
>.|TRBJ2-1|TRBV27|TRBD1
TGTGCCAGCAGTTTATCGCGGACAGGGTGGGATGAGCAGTTCTTC
CASSLSRTGWDEQFF
>.|TRBJ2-7|TRBV5-1|.
TGCGCCAGCAGCTTGTGGGGAGACTACGAGCAGTACTTC
CASSLWGDYEQYF
>.|TRBJ2-7|TRBV29-1|TRBD1
TGCAGCGTTGGGACGACAGGGGAAAAGGCCTACGAGCAGTACTTC
CSVGTTGEKAYEQYF
>.|TRBJ2-7|TRBV9|TRBD1
TGTGCCAGCAGCGCGGGACAGGGGTTCCCCTACGAGCAGTACTTC
CASSAGQGFPYEQYF
>.|TRBJ2-7|TRBV14|.
TGTGCCAGCAGCCTCGGACTGTTTGGGTACGAGCAGTACTTC
CASSLGLFGYEQYF
>.|TRBJ2-5|TRBV2|.
TGTGCCAGCAGCGACACAGGGTGGGGGACCCAGTACTTC
CASSDTGWGTQYF
>.|TRBJ1-2|TRBV4-1|.
TGCGCCAGCAGCCAAGGAAGGGGGGGGACCCCCTCGGGTGGCTACACCTTC
CASSQGRGGTPSGGYTF